The rows below give T cell receptor beta chains drawn from one sample of a study of cytomegalovirus exposure and HLA in healthy donors. Produced via immunoSEQ multiplex PCR; TCRdb's table is partial and in-frame only. There are 150,000 to 200,000 clones in the sample; about 79% occur only once, and 6.3% lies in the top ten. The material sequenced was PBMCs. The receptors originated from a man between 35 and 55 years old in good health and CMV-seropositive. The CDR3 runs from the conserved cysteine through the conserved F or W. Fields, in order: V gene, J gene, clone size, D gene, CDR3 length, CDR3 protein, CDR3 DNA. The D gene is left open where the match is weak. Where a row states a size, it is once, few, many or the class of an expanded clone; other rows omit it.

V: TRBV13; J: TRBJ2-5; size: NA; D: TRBD2; length: 17; CDR3: CASSLLETSGLQETQYF; DNA: TGTGCCAGCAGCTTACTGGAGACTAGCGGACTCCAAGAGACCCAGTACTTC
V: TRBV10-3; J: TRBJ2-1; size: NA; D: NA; length: 15; CDR3: CALSESKVTYNEQFF; DNA: TGTGCCCTCAGTGAGTCGAAAGTTACTTACAATGAGCAGTTCTTC
V: TRBV5-1; J: TRBJ2-5; size: NA; D: TRBD2; length: 15; CDR3: CASSGGGEVSAAQYF; DNA: TGCGCCAGCAGCGGCGGGGGGGAGGTGTCCGCGGCCCAGTACTTC
V: TRBV28; J: TRBJ1-4; size: NA; D: NA; length: 14; CDR3: CASRSGPRVEKLFF; DNA: TGTGCCAGCAGATCCGGACCGCGGGTCGAAAAACTGTTTTTT
V: TRBV11-3; J: TRBJ1-4; size: once; D: NA; length: 15; CDR3: CASSLGHSRQYKLFF; DNA: TGTGCCAGCAGCTTAGGCCACTCACGACAGTATAAACTGTTTTTT
V: TRBV21-1; J: TRBJ2-2; size: NA; D: NA; length: 16; CDR3: CASSKEAGPNTGELFF; DNA: TGTGCCAGCAGCAAAGAGGCGGGGCCGAACACCGGGGAGCTGTTTTTT
V: TRBV28; J: TRBJ1-1; size: NA; D: NA; length: 13; CDR3: CASSFGSYSQAFF; DNA: TGTGCCAGCAGTTTTGGTTCCTACAGCCAAGCTTTCTTT
V: TRBV6-4; J: TRBJ2-5; size: NA; D: NA; length: 15; CDR3: CASSERLAAPETQYF; DNA: TGTGCCAGCAGTGAACGGCTAGCAGCCCCCGAGACCCAGTACTTC
V: TRBV7-9; J: TRBJ2-7; size: NA; D: NA; length: 13; CDR3: CASSLGVGGQQYF; DNA: TGTGCCAGCAGCTTAGGGGTGGGCGGGCAGCAGTACTTC
V: TRBV18; J: TRBJ1-2; size: NA; D: NA; length: 13; CDR3: CASSPSDSYDYTF; DNA: TGTGCCAGCTCACCCTCGGACAGCTATGACTACACCTTC
V: TRBV5-4; J: TRBJ2-7; size: NA; D: NA; length: 13; CDR3: CASSPWGRLEQYF; DNA: TGTGCCAGCAGCCCTTGGGGGCGGCTCGAGCAGTACTTC
V: TRBV9; J: TRBJ1-1; size: NA; D: TRBD1; length: 13; CDR3: CATSPGQGAEAFF; DNA: TGTGCCACCTCCCCGGGACAGGGCGCTGAAGCTTTCTTT
V: TRBV6-5; J: TRBJ1-1; size: once; D: NA; length: 11; CDR3: CASSARGKAFF; DNA: TGTGCCAGCAGCGCGCGCGGGAAAGCTTTCTTT